This T cell receptor (beta chain) was retrieved from a study of cytomegalovirus exposure and HLA in healthy donors. Study at large: Around 80 million unique TCRs from HLA-typed donors were held in an early data release. Overall study results and limits: Three chains linked to CMV were shown in vitro to be specific for CMV antigens. V- and J-gene trimming in TCR beta was tied to a missense DCLRE1C variant by an analysis performed later. What TCR beta sequences reportedly achieved was accurate prediction of HLA-A and HLA-B alleles in most subjects.

Trimming cost V 5 bases and J 1 base; bases outside gene matches: 18. The germline V gene encodes CDR1 PRHDT and CDR2 FYEKMQ (reference sequence). The CDR3 spans 19 residues. 60 Vbeta and 13 Jbeta primers were used in PCR. Libraries were prepared by immunoSEQ multiplex PCR; TCRdb keeps only in-frame clonotypes and omits some of them. Here the sample spans 100,000 or so clones, around four fifths being singletons. Concerning this clone: Its antigen is not identified.

The TCR was taken from a man younger than 40 in good health and CMV-seropositive. The chain couples TRBV13 to TRBJ2-7, with 9 bases aligning to TRBD1. Sequencing was performed on PBMCs. CDR3 in amino acids: CASSRRPDRGQSPSYEQYF. CDR3 nucleotide sequence: TGTGCCAGCAGCCGGAGACCGGACAGGGGCCAATCTCCTTCCTACGAGCAGTACTTC.